This TCR beta chain was profiled in a study of patients and donors after allogeneic stem cell transplantation. The CDR3 runs 11 residues. Germline loops: CDR1 DFQATT, CDR2 SNEGSKA (reference sequence). Trimming removed 4 bases at V and 8 bases at J, with 11 bases between. This clonotype appeared a few times. Each CDR3 protein gets one entry after TCRdb re-called the RT-PCR reads with MiXCR. Of about 960,000 distinct CDR3 sequences listed, over 15% were seen once; the top ten hold under 6.5%. The sample comprised blood, either unsorted or a sorted T cell fraction (not recorded which). The J gene is TRBJ1-1, the V gene TRBV20-1, with D unclear. The origin of this receptor is a human donor who was either an allogeneic HSCT recipient or a stem cell or donor lymphocyte infusion donor (not recorded which). It is not recorded whose cells these are; they may come from a transplant donor. CDR3 residues: CSATENGEAFF. The CDR3 DNA follows: TGCAGTGCTACCGAAAACGGGGAAGCTTTCTTT.